Presented here are 11 T cell receptor beta chains from one specimen sequenced in a study of blood T cell repertoires in COVID-19. Some clones are missing from TCRdb's copy, which holds only in-frame ones; the method was immunoSEQ multiplex PCR. The data show about 200,000 clones, with about four fifths seen just once and about 2.5% held by the top ten. Sequences were obtained from peripheral blood. The receptor source for this set is a middle-aged woman with active or convalescent COVID-19.

The rearrangement links TRBV3-1 (or the pseudogene TRBV3-2) to TRBJ2-5, with a possible D match to TRBD1 (5 bases). CDR3 length: 15 amino acids. The V gene lost 4 bases and the J gene lost 2 bases, with 14 bases spanning the gap. Germline assignment: CDR1 LGHDT and CDR2 YNNKEL (reference sequence). This CDR3 reads CASSPGQTEQETQYF. The CDR3 region has the DNA TGTGCCAGCAGCCCCGGGCAGACAGAACAAGAGACCCAGTACTTC.

This chain links TRBV9 with TRBJ2-5; 10 bases are a match to TRBD2. Trimming took 2 bases from V and 5 from J; bases not matched to a gene: 18. CDR1 and CDR2 (germline): SGDLS, YYNGEE. This CDR3 is 19 amino acids long. CDR3 nucleotides: TGTGCCAGCAGCGTCTCCTTCGTCCTTACTAGCGGGATTGAGGAGACCCAGTACTTC. It translates to CASSVSFVLTSGIEETQYF.

The gene calls are TRBV5-1 and TRBJ1-2; D unresolved. CDR1 and CDR2 (germline): SGHRS, YFSETQ. Trimming cost V 0 bases and J 8 bases, with 11 bases left between them. The CDR3 consists of 13 residues. CDR3 protein: CASSLAGGWGYTF. The DNA of the CDR3 is TGCGCCAGCAGCTTGGCCGGTGGTTGGGGCTACACCTTC. Full variable domain (remainder filled in from reference TRBV5-1 and TRBJ1-2): KAGVTQTPRYLIKTRGQQVTLSCSPISGHRSVSWYQQTPGQGLQFLFEYFSETQRNKGNFPGRFSGRQFSNSRSEMNVSTLELGDSALYLCASSLAGGWGYTFGSGTRLTVV.

The chain links TRBV25-1 to TRBJ2-3; D uncertain. V lost 3 bases and J 4 bases, leaving 14 bases between the germline ends. The CDR3 is 15 amino acids. Germline CDR1 and CDR2: MGHDK and SYGVNS. The CDR3: CASSDVVRLPDTQYF. The DNA for the CDR3 is TGTGCCAGCAGTGACGTAGTCCGATTGCCAGATACGCAGTATTTT.

V gene TRBV27 combines with J gene TRBJ1-5; the match to TRBD1 covers 7 bases. The CDR3 consists of 14 residues. V dropped 3 bases and J dropped 4; count of bases not matched to a gene: 3. Germline loops: CDR1 MNHEY, CDR2 SMNVEV (reference sequence). CDR3 in DNA: TGTGCCAGCAGTTTTAGACAGGGTAATCAGCCCCAGCATTTT. Its translation: CASSFRQGNQPQHF.

This clone was detected only once. The genes are TRBV7-9 and TRBJ2-5; maybe TRBD1 (5 bases). Germline V gene data show CDR1 as SEHNR and CDR2 as FQNEAQ (reference sequence). V was cut by 5 bases and J by 5 bases, with 15 bases left in between. This CDR3 region has 14 residues. The CDR3 bases are TGTGCCAGCAGCGAATCCGGTGGGGCTGAGACCCAGTACTTC. Translating gives CASSESGGAETQYF.

The V gene is TRBV6-5, the J gene TRBJ2-7, with D tentatively TRBD2 (6 bases). Per the germline V gene, CDR1 is MNHEY and CDR2 is SVGAGI. The CDR3 sequence is 15 residues long. V was shortened by 3 bases and J by 4 bases, with 16 bases between the two germline ends. The DNA for the CDR3 is TGTGCCAGCAGTTATATCGGGTCGGGGACTTACGAGCAGTACTTC. Encoded protein: CASSYIGSGTYEQYF.

V and J are TRBV7-3 and TRBJ2-7; D possibly corresponds to TRBD2 (5 bases). Germline V CDR1 and CDR2: SGHTA, FQGTGA. This CDR3 is 14 amino acids long. The V and J ends lost 5 bases and 0 bases respectively, with 11 bases between them. Here the CDR3 reads CASSVLGSSYEQYF. The DNA for the CDR3 is TGTGCCAGCAGCGTATTGGGGAGCTCCTACGAGCAGTACTTC.

This chain uses TRBV15 with TRBJ1-3; D is possibly TRBD1 (6 bases). V shed 3 bases and J shed 4 bases, with 16 bases lying between them. The germline gives CDR1 LNHNV, CDR2 YYDKDF (reference sequence). The CDR3 length is 16 residues. The CDR3 protein is CATSRDSASSGNTIYF. The CDR3 region has the DNA TGTGCCACCAGCAGGGACAGCGCTTCGTCCGGAAACACCATATATTTT.

This chain links TRBV18 with TRBJ1-3, with D possibly matching TRBD1 (6 bases). The ends were cut back, 2 bases at V and 2 bases at J, with 16 bases in the middle. Per germline, CDR1 KGHSH and CDR2 LQKENI. The CDR3 is made up of 17 amino acids. Written as DNA, the CDR3 is TGTGCCAGCTCACCATCCTACAGGGTAGGGACTGGAAACACCATATATTTT. Its protein is CASSPSYRVGTGNTIYF.

This chain uses TRBV7-9 with TRBJ2-5, with 8 bases identical to TRBD1. Per the germline V gene, CDR1 is SEHNR and CDR2 is FQNEAQ (reference sequence). This CDR3 has 14 amino acids. The trim removed 5 bases at V and 3 bases at J, leaving 5 bases unmatched. CDR3 nucleotides: TGTGCCAGCAGCCCTCGGACAGGGAAAGAGACCCAGTACTTC. Its translation is CASSPRTGKETQYF. Full variable domain (outside the CDR3, taken from reference TRBV7-9 and TRBJ2-5): DTGVSQNPRHKITKRGQNVTFRCDPISEHNRLYWYRQTLGQGPEFLTYFQNEAQLEKSRLLSDRFSAERPKGSFSTLEIQRTEQGDSAMYLCASSPRTGKETQYFGPGTRLLVL.